Listed below are T cell receptor beta chains from one sample, sequenced in a study of cytomegalovirus exposure and HLA in healthy donors. This table comes from immunoSEQ multiplex PCR, and its TCRdb copy is limited to in-frame clones, with some not included. The profile shows 160,000 or so clones, over 80% of them singletons. Sequenced input: PBMCs. These receptors were taken from a male donor in good health and CMV-seropositive. CDR3s leave out the opening cysteine and the closing phenylalanine or tryptophan. The D gene is left open where the match is weak.

D gene,J gene,V gene,CDR3 protein
TRBD1,TRBJ1-1,TRBV19,ASSGDRERNTEAF
TRBD1,TRBJ1-1,TRBV5-1,ASRSGTGLSMNAEAF
TRBD1,TRBJ2-7,TRBV30,AWSVGGGTGASGEQY
TRBD2,TRBJ2-5,TRBV7-2,ASSRGDVETQY
-,TRBJ2-1,TRBV11-3,ASSLRAHNEQF
TRBD1,TRBJ2-5,TRBV2,ASSTGVGETQY
TRBD2,TRBJ2-7,TRBV7-9,ASSWTSGNEQY
-,TRBJ1-2,TRBV11-3,ASSLEQEFGYT
TRBD2,TRBJ2-3,TRBV19,ASSTWTSGNTDTQY
-,TRBJ1-2,TRBV2,ASSGEIGGDYGYT
TRBD1,TRBJ1-2,TRBV29-1,SARTGGGYGYT
-,TRBJ2-3,TRBV5-4,ASSARGAASLRTDTQY
-,TRBJ2-2,TRBV2,ASSGGFRELF
TRBD1,TRBJ1-1,TRBV7-3,ASSPAGQFTEAF
TRBD2,TRBJ2-1,TRBV6-6,ASSMGLAGTNEQF
TRBD2,TRBJ2-1,TRBV2,ASSLAGGPMTYNEQF
TRBD1,TRBJ1-4,TRBV27,ASSGLVQGELDEKLF
TRBD1,TRBJ1-5,TRBV28,ASRTGQGYNQPQH
TRBD1,TRBJ2-4,TRBV5-4,ASSPGTDLAKNIQY
-,TRBJ1-4,TRBV7-8,ASSSDRGGSNEKLF
TRBD1,TRBJ1-4,TRBV5-4,ASQTGDNEKLF
TRBD2,TRBJ2-4,TRBV30,ACGTSGIPIQY
TRBD1,TRBJ2-5,TRBV7-6,ASSQRTGSWEQY
-,TRBJ1-2,TRBV6-5,ASSETAYGYT
-,TRBJ1-1,TRBV10-3,AIKIGQGNPEAF
TRBD1,TRBJ2-3,TRBV5-1,ASSLVGTGGDTQY
TRBD1,TRBJ1-4,TRBV5-6,ASSPGTGLGKLF
-,TRBJ1-5,TRBV28,ASSIPDQPQH
TRBD1,TRBJ2-7,TRBV28,ASSSFVGQGYYEQY
TRBD2,TRBJ2-3,TRBV19,ASSETSGTSGTTQY
-,TRBJ2-1,TRBV28,ASSRTGTPWRDEQF
-,TRBJ1-1,TRBV27,ASSFQGTTEAF
TRBD2,TRBJ2-1,TRBV29-1,SVEEEREGWEQF
-,TRBJ1-6,TRBV6-1,ASSDGGIANSPLH
-,TRBJ2-2,TRBV6-5,ASSYSRRTNTGELF
TRBD1,TRBJ2-5,TRBV2,ASCLTGETQY
TRBD2,TRBJ2-2,TRBV5-4,ASSRPSYGLAGNTGELF
-,TRBJ1-1,TRBV7-9,ASSPVVTEAF
-,TRBJ2-3,TRBV7-9,ASSPGNVPGTDTQY
-,TRBJ2-5,TRBV29-1,SSGARMETQY
TRBD1,TRBJ1-2,TRBV7-2,ASSLVRQGGIGYT
TRBD2,TRBJ2-5,TRBV6-6,ASKTVGGETQY
-,TRBJ1-1,TRBV28,ASRPGGRNTEAF
-,TRBJ2-1,TRBV27,ASSLRRGNEQF
TRBD1,TRBJ1-1,TRBV30,AWVRQGGTEAF
-,TRBJ1-5,TRBV28,ASRDILRRSNQPQH
-,TRBJ1-6,TRBV7-8,ASSSSGGQGSPLH
-,TRBJ2-7,TRBV6-1,ASSVPREVDEQY
-,TRBJ2-7,TRBV7-9,SSSLFQGRSYEQY
-,TRBJ2-6,TRBV7-8,ASSLGAVAPTGTGANVLT
TRBD2,TRBJ2-5,TRBV7-3,ASSPGLRKTQY
TRBD1,TRBJ1-3,TRBV2,AGGQVGNTIY
-,TRBJ1-3,TRBV11-3,ASSLDPGGLRGNTIY
TRBD2,TRBJ2-7,TRBV9,ASSASSGKVYEQY
-,TRBJ2-7,TRBV5-5,ASSLGVGGEQY
-,TRBJ1-4,TRBV5-4,ASSFSDSHEKLF
TRBD2,TRBJ2-2,TRBV28,ASTLSGLAVNTGELF
-,TRBJ2-3,TRBV14,ASSPGVSTDTQY
-,TRBJ2-7,TRBV28,ASSLRANPYEQY